This T cell receptor beta chain comes out of a study of cytomegalovirus exposure and HLA in healthy donors. The PCR contained 60 Vbeta and 13 Jbeta primers. Libraries were prepared by immunoSEQ multiplex PCR; TCRdb keeps only in-frame clonotypes and omits some of them. The sample yields some 100,000 clones, roughly three quarters seen once. Findings and caveats of the study: Another analysis was done later, and it associated 15,000 to 20,000 TCR beta sequences with HLA alleles at 0.05 false discovery rate. In an earlier analysis, about 87% or about 30%: the productive usage of most TCR beta V segments. As was reported, the HLA-A and HLA-B alleles of most subjects were accurately predicted from TCR beta sequences.

For this clone: Its target is not known.

The clonotype originates from a female donor in good health and CMV-seropositive. Sample: PBMCs.

For the CDR3, the DNA is TGCGCCAGCAGCTTGGATGTAAGGGGTGCCTACAATGAGCAGTTCTTC. Amino acids: CASSLDVRGAYNEQFF. The genes are TRBV5-1 and TRBJ2-1; D is possibly TRBD1 (5 bases). Germline values: CDR1 SGHRS, CDR2 YFSETQ. The CDR3 contains 16 residues. The V end lost 0 bases, the J end lost 2 bases, and 12 bases lay between the germline ends.